The T cell receptor beta chain described here comes from a study of T cell repertoires in cytomegalovirus infection. About the study: Signatures in public TCR beta sequences pointed to both CMV infection and matching HLA type. Study findings and constraints: HLA-C-restricted, CMV-specific TCR beta clonotypes were dominant ex vivo. CMV carriers with the relevant HLA were identified by cumulative public TCR beta family frequency.

MiXCR, run by TCRdb on the reads, gives a single entry per CDR3 protein. This sample has 250,000 to 300,000 distinct CDR3 sequences; 9.1% occur once, and the top ten carry over 13%. Trimming took off 5 bases at V and 0 bases at J, with 8 bases between the two ends. The CDR3 is 14 residues long. This clonotype was detected many times. The antigen remains undetermined. Material: PBMCs. The chain joins TRBV12-3 or TRBV12-4 to TRBJ2-1; D is possibly TRBD2 (5 bases). This TCR came from a human donor in good health (CMV status not recorded). Some clones in this sample may be carry-over from other donors' samples. Here the CDR3 reads CASSGLVSYNEQFF. The DNA for the CDR3 is TGTGCCAGCAGTGGACTGGTCTCCTACAATGAGCAGTTCTTC.